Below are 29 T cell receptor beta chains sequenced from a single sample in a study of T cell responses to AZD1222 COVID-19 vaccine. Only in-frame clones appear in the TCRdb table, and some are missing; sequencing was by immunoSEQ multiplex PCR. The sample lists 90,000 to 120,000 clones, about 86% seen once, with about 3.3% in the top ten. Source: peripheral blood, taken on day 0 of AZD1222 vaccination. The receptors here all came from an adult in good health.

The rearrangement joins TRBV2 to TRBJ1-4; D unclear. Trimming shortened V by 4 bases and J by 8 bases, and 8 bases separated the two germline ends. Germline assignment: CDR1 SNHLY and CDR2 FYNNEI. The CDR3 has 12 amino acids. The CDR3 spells CASSARTEKLFF. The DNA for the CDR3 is TGTGCCAGCAGTGCCCGGACCGAAAAACTGTTTTTT.

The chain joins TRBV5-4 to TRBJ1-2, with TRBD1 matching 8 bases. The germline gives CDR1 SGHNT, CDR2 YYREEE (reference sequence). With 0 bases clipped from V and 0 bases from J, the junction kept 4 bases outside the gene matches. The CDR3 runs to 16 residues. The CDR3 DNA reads TGTGCCAGCAGCTTGGGAGGGACAGGAGCTAACTATGGCTACACCTTC. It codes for CASSLGGTGANYGYTF.

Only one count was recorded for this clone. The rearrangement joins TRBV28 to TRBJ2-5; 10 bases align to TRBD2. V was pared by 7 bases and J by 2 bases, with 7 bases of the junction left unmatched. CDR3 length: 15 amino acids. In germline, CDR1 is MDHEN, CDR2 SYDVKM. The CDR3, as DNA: TGTGCCAGCACCACACCAGCGGGGGGGCAAGAGACCCAGTACTTC. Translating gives CASTTPAGGQETQYF.

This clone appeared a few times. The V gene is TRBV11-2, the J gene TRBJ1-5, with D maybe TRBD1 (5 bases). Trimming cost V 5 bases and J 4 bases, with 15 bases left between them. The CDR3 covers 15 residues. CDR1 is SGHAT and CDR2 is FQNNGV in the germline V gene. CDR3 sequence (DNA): TGTGCCAGCAGCCCCGGGACGGTTGGAAATCAGCCCCAGCATTTT. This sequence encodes CASSPGTVGNQPQHF. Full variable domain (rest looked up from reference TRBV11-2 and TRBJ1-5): EAGVAQSPRYKIIEKRQSVAFWCNPISGHATLYWYQQILGQGPKLLIQFQNNGVVDDSQLPKDRFSAERLKGVDSTLKIQPAKLEDSAVYLCASSPGTVGNQPQHFGDGTRLSIL.

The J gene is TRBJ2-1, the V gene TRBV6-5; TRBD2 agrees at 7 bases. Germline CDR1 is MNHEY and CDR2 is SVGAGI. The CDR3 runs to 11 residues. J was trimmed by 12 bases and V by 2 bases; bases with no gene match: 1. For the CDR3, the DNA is TGTGCCAGCAGTTACAGGGAGGGGCAGTTCTTC. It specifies CASSYREGQFF.

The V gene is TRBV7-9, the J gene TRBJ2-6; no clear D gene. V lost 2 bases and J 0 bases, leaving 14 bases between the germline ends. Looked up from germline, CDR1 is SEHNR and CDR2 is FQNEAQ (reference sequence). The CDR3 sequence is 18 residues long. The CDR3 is CASSLLPRALSGANVLTF. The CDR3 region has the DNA TGTGCCAGCAGCTTATTACCCAGAGCCCTCTCTGGGGCCAACGTCCTGACTTTC.

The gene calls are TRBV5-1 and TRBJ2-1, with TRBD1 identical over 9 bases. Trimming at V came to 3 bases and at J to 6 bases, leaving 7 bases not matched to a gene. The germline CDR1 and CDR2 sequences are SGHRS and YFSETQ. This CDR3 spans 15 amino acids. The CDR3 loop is CASSSPGTGLNEQFF. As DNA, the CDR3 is TGCGCCAGCAGCTCACCCGGGACAGGGCTCAATGAGCAGTTCTTC.

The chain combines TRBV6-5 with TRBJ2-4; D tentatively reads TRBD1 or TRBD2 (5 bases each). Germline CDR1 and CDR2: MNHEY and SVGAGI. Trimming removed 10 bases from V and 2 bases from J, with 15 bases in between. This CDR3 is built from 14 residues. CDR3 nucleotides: TGTGCCACCGCCTCCTGGGGGACCAAAAACATTCAGTACTTC. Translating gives CATASWGTKNIQYF.

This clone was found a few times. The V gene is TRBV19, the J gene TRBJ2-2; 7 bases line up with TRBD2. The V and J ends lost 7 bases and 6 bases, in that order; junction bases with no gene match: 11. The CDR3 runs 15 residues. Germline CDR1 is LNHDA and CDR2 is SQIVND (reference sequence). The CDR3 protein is CASIMGGAGSGELFF. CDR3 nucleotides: TGTGCCAGTATCATGGGCGGAGCGGGATCCGGGGAGCTGTTTTTT.

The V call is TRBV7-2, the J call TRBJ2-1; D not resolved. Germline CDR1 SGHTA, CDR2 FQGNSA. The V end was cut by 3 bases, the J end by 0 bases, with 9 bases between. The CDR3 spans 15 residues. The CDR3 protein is CASSFQSSSYNEQFF. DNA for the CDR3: TGTGCCAGCAGCTTTCAAAGTAGCTCCTACAATGAGCAGTTCTTC.

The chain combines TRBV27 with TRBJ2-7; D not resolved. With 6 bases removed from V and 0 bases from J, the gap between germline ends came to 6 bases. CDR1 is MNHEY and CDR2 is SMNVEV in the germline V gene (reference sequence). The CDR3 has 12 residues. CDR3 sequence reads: CASSESSYEQYF. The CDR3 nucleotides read TGTGCCAGCAGCGAAAGCTCCTACGAGCAGTACTTC.

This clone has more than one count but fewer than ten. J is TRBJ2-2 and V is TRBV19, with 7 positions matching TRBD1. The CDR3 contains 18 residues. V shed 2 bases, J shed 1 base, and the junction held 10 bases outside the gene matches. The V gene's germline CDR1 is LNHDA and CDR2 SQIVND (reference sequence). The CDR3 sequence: CASSISYRQGENTGELFF. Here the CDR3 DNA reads TGTGCCAGTAGTATAAGTTACAGACAGGGCGAGAACACCGGGGAGCTGTTTTTT.

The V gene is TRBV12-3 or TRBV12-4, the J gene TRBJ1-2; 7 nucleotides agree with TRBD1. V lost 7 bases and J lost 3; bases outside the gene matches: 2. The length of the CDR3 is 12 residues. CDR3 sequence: CASTGTDYGYTF. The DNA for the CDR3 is TGTGCCAGCACCGGGACAGACTATGGCTACACCTTC.

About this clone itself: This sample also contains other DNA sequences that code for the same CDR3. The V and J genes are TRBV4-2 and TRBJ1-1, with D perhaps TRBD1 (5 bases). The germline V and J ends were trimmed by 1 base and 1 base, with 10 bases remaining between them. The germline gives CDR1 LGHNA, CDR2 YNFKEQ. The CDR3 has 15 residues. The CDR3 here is CASSQAGGANTEAFF. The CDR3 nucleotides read TGTGCCAGCAGCCAAGCCGGGGGAGCGAACACTGAAGCTTTCTTT.

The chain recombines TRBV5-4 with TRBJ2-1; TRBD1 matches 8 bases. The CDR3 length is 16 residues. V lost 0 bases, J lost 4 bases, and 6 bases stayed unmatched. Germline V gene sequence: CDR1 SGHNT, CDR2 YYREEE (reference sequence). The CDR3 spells CASSLGSQGAYNEQFF. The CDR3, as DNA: TGTGCCAGCAGCTTGGGTTCCCAGGGGGCGTACAATGAGCAGTTCTTC.

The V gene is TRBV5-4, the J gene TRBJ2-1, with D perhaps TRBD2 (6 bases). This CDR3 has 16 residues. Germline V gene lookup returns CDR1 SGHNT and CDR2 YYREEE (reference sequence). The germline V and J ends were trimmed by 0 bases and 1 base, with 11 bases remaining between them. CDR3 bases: TGTGCCAGCAGCTTGGCCGGAGGGAGATCCTACAATGAGCAGTTCTTC. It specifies CASSLAGGRSYNEQFF.

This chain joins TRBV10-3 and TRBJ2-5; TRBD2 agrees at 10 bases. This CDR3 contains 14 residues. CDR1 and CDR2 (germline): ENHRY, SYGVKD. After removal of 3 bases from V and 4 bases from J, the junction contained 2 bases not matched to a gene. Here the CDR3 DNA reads TGTGCCATCAGTGATCCTAGCGGGGGAGAGACCCAGTACTTC. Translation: CAISDPSGGETQYF.

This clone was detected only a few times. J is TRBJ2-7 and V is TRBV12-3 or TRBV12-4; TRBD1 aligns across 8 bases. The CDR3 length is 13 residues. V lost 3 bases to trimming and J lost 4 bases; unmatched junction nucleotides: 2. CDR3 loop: CASSFTGGYEQYF. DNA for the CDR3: TGTGCCAGCAGTTTCACAGGGGGTTACGAGCAGTACTTC.

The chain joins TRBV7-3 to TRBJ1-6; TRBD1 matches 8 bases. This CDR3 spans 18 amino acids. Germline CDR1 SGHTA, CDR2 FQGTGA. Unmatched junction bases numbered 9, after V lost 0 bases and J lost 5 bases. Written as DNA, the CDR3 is TGTGCCAGCAGCTTAACTGCCGCAGGGGGCCCACATAATTCACCCCTCCACTTT. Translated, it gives CASSLTAAGGPHNSPLHF.

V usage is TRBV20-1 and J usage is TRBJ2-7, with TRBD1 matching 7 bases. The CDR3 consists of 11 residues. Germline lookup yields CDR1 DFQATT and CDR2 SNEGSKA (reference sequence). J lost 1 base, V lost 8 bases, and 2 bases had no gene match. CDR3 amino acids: CSKTGSYEQYF. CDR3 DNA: TGCAGTAAGACAGGGTCCTACGAGCAGTACTTC.

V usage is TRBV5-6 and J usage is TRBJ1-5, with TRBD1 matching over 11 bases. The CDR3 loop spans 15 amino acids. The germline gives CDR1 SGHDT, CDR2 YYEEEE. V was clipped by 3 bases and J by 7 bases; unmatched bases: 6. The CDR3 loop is CASSSDRGRGQPQHF. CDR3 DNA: TGTGCCAGCAGCTCGGACAGGGGGCGAGGACAGCCCCAGCATTTT. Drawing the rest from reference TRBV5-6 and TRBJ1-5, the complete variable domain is DAGVTQSPTHLIKTRGQQVTLRCSPKSGHDTVSWYQQALGQGPQFIFQYYEEEERQRGNFPDRFSGHQFPNYSSELNVNALLLGDSALYLCASSSDRGRGQPQHFGDGTRLSIL.

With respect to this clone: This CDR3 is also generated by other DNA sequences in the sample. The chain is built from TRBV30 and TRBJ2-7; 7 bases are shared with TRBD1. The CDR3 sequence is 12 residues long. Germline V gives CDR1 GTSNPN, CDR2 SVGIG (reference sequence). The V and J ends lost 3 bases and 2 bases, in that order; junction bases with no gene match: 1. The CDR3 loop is CAWSRGTYEQYF. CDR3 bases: TGTGCCTGGAGCAGGGGGACCTACGAGCAGTACTTC.

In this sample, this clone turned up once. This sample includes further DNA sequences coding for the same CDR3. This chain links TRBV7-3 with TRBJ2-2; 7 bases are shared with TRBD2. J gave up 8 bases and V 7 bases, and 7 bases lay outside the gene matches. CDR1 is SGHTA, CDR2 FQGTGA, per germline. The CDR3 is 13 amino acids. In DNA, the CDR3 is TGTGCCAGCACCCCGACTAGCCCAGGGGAGCTGTTTTTT. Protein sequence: CASTPTSPGELFF.

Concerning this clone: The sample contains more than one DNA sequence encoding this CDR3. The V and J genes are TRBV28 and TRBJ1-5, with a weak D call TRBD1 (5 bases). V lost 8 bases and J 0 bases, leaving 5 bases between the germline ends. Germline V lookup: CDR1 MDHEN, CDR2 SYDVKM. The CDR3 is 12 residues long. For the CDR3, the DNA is TGTGCCAGCGGGGGTAGCAATCAGCCCCAGCATTTT. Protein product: CASGGSNQPQHF.

CDR3 bases: TGTGCCAGCAGCCAAGGCAGATGGACTAACTATGGCTACACCTTC. Translating gives CASSQGRWTNYGYTF. The chain uses TRBV3-1 (or the pseudogene TRBV3-2) and TRBJ1-2; no clear D. The CDR3 has 15 residues. Germline V lookup: CDR1 LGHDT, CDR2 YNNKEL (reference sequence). Trimming removed 1 base from V and 0 bases from J, with 9 bases in between.

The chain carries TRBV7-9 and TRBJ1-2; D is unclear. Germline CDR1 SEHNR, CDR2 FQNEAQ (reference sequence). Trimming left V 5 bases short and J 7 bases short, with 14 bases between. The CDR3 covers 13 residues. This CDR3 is CASSAQKGGGYTF. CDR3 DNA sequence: TGTGCCAGCAGCGCGCAAAAGGGAGGTGGCTACACCTTC.

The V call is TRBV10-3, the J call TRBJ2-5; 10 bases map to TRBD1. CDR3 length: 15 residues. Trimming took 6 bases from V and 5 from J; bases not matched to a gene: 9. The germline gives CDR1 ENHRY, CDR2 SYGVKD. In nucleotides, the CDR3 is TGTGCCATCAGAGGACCGGGACAGGGGCGGGAGACCCAGTACTTC. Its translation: CAIRGPGQGRETQYF.

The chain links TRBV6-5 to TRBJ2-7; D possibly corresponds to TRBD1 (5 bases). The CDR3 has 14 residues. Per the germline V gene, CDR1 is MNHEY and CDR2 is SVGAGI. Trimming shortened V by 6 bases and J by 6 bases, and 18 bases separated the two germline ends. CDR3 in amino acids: CASSSLAQGSEQYF. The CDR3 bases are TGTGCCAGCAGCTCACTGGCCCAGGGTTCCGAGCAGTACTTC.

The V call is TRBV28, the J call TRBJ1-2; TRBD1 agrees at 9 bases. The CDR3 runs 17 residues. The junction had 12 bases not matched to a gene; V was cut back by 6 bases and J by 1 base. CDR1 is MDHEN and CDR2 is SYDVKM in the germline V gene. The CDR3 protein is CASSTTGTGTSNYGYTF. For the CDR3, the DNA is TGTGCCAGCAGCACTACCGGGACAGGGACTAGTAACTATGGCTACACCTTC.